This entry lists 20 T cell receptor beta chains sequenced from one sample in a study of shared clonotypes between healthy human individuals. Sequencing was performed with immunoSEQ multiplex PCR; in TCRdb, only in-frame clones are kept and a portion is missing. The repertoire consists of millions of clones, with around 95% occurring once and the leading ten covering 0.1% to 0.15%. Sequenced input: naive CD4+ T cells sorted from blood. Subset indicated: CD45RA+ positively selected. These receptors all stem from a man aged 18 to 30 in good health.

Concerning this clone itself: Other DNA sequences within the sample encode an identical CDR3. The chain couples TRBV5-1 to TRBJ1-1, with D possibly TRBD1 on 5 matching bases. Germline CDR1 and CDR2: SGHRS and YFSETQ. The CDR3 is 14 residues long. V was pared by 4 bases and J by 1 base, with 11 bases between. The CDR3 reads CASSQGTGNTEAFF. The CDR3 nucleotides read TGCGCCAGCAGCCAGGGAACGGGGAACACTGAAGCTTTCTTT. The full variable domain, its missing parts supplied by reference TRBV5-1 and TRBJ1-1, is KAGVTQTPRYLIKTRGQQVTLSCSPISGHRSVSWYQQTPGQGLQFLFEYFSETQRNKGNFPGRFSGRQFSNSRSEMNVSTLELGDSALYLCASSQGTGNTEAFFGQGTRLTVV.

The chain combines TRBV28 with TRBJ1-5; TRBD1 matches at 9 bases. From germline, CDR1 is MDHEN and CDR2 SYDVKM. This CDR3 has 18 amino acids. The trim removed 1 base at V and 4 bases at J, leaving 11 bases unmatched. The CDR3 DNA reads TGTGCCAGCAGTTTATACGGTACCGGGACAGGGAAGAATCAGCCCCAGCATTTT. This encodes CASSLYGTGTGKNQPQHF.

The CDR3, as DNA: TGTGCCAGCAGCTTATGGTTTGTAGTAGGGGATGAGACCCAGTACTTC. The encoded protein is CASSLWFVVGDETQYF. This sequence joins TRBV7-9 and TRBJ2-5; a possible D gene is TRBD1 (5 bases). The CDR3 covers 16 residues. V was clipped by 2 bases and J by 5 bases, with 18 bases between them. The V gene's germline CDR1 is SEHNR and CDR2 FQNEAQ (reference sequence).

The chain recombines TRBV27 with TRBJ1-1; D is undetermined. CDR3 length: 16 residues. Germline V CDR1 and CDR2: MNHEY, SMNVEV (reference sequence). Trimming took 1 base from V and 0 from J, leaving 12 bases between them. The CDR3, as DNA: TGTGCCAGCAGTTTATATTCGGTGAGACTGAACACTGAAGCTTTCTTT. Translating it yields CASSLYSVRLNTEAFF.

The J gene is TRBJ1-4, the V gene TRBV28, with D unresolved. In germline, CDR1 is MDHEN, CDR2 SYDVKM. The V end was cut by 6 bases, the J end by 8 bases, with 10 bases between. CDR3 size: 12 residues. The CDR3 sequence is CASSRTWEKLFF. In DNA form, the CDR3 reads TGTGCCAGCAGCCGGACTTGGGAAAAACTGTTTTTT. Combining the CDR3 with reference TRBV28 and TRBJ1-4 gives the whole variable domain DVKVTQSSRYLVKRTGEKVFLECVQDMDHENMFWYRQDPGLGLRLIYFSYDVKMKEKGDIPEGYSVSREKKERFSLILESASTNQTSMYLCASSRTWEKLFFGSGTQLSVL.

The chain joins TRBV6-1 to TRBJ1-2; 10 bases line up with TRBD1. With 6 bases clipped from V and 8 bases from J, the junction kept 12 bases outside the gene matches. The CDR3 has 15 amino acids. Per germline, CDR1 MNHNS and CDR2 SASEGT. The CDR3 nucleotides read TGTGCCAGCAGAGTGGGCACGCCGGGACAGGGGGGCTACACCTTC. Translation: CASRVGTPGQGGYTF.

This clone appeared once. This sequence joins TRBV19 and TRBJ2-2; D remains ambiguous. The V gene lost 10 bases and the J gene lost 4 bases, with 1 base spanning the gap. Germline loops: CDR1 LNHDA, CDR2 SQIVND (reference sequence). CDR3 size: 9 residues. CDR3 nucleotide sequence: TGTGCCACCACCGGGGAGCTGTTTTTT. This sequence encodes CATTGELFF.

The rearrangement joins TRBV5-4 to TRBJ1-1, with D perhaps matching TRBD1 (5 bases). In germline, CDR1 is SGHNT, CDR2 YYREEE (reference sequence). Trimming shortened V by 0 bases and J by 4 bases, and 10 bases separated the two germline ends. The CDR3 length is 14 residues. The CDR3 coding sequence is TGTGCCAGCAGCTTGGGACAGACTCTCACTGAAGCTTTCTTT. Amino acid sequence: CASSLGQTLTEAFF. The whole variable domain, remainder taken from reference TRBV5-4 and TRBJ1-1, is ETGVTQSPTHLIKTRGQQVTLRCSSQSGHNTVSWYQQALGQGPQFIFQYYREEENGRGNFPPRFSGLQFPNYSSELNVNALELDDSALYLCASSLGQTLTEAFFGQGTRLTVV.

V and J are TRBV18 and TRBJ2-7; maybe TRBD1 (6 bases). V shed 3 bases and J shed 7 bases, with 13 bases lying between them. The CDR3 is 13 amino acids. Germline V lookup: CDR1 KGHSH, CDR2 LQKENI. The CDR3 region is CASSPSTGHEQYF. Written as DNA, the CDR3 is TGTGCCAGCTCACCCAGCACAGGGCATGAGCAGTACTTC.

The CDR3 reads CASSLETGKTEAFF. CDR3 sequence (DNA): TGTGCCAGCAGTCTGGAGACAGGGAAGACTGAAGCTTTCTTT. This rearrangement joins TRBV2 to TRBJ1-1; TRBD1 matches 7 bases. Germline V gene data show CDR1 as SNHLY and CDR2 as FYNNEI. This CDR3 is built from 14 residues. V lost 5 bases, J lost 5 bases, and 8 bases stayed unmatched.

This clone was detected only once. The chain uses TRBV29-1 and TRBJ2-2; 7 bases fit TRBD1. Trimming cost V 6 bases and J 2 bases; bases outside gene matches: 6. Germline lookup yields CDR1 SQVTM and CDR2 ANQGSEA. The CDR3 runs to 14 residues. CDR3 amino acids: CSVLDRINTGELFF. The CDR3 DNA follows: TGCAGCGTCCTGGACAGGATAAACACCGGGGAGCTGTTTTTT.

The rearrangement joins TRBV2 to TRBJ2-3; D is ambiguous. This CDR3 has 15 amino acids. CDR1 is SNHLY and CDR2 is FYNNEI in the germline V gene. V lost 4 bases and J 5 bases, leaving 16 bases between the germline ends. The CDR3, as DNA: TGTGCCAGCAGTGTTGATAGCCCCATAAGAGATACGCAGTATTTT. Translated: CASSVDSPIRDTQYF. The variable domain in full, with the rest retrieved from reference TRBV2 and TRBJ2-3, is EPEVTQTPSHQVTQMGQEVILRCVPISNHLYFYWYRQILGQKVEFLVSFYNNEISEKSEIFDDQFSVERPDGSNFTLKIRSTKLEDSAMYFCASSVDSPIRDTQYFGPGTRLTVL.

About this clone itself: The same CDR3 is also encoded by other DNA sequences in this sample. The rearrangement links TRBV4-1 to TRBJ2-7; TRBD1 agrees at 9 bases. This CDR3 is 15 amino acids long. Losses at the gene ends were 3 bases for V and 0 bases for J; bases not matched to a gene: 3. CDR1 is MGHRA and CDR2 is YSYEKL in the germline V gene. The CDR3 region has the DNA TGCGCCAGCAGCCAGGGGACAGGGAGCTCCTACGAGCAGTACTTC. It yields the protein CASSQGTGSSYEQYF.

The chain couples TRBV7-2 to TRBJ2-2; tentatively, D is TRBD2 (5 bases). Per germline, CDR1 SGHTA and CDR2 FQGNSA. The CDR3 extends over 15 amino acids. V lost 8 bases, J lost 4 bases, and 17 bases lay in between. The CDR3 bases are TGTGCCAGCCCCGCTTCTAACGGGGTCACCGGGGAGCTGTTTTTT. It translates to CASPASNGVTGELFF.

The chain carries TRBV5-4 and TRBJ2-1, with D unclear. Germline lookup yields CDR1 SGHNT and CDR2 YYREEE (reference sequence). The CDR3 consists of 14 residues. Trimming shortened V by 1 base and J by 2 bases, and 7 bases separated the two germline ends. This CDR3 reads CASSLMRTYNEQFF. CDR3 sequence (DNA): TGTGCCAGCAGCTTGATGAGGACCTACAATGAGCAGTTCTTC.

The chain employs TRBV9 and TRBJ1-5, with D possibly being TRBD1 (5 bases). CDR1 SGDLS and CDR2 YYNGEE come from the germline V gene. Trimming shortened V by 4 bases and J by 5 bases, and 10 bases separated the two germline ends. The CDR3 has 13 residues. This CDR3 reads CASSRGLDQPQHF. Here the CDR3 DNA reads TGTGCCAGCAGCAGGGGATTAGATCAGCCCCAGCATTTT.

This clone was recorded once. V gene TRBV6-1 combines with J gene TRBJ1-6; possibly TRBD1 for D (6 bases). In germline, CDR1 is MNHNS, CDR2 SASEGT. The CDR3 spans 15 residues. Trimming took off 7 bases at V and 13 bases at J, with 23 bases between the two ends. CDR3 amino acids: CASTEASRGGTPLHF. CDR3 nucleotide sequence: TGTGCCAGCACCGAGGCCAGCAGGGGCGGTACGCCCCTCCACTTT.

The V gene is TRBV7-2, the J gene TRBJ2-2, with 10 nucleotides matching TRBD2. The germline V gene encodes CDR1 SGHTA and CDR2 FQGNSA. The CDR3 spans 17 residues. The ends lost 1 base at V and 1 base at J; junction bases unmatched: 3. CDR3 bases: TGTGCCAGCAGCTTAGATAGCGGGGGGCGGAACACCGGGGAGCTGTTTTTT. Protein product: CASSLDSGGRNTGELFF. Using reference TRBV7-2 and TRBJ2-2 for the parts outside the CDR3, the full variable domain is GAGVSQSPSNKVTEKGKDVELRCDPISGHTALYWYRQSLGQGLEFLIYFQGNSAPDKSGLPSDRFSAERTGGSVSTLTIQRTQQEDSAVYLCASSLDSGGRNTGELFFGEGSRLTVL.

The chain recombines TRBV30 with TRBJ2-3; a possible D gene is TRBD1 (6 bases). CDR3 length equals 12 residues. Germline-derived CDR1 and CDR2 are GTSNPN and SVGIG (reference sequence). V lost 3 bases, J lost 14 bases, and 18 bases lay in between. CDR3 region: CAWRAPGTRTYF. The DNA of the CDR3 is TGTGCCTGGAGAGCCCCCGGGACACGCACGTATTTT.

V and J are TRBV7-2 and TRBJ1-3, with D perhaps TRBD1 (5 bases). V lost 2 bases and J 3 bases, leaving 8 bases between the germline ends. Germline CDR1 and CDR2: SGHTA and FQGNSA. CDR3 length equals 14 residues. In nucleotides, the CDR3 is TGTGCCAGCAGCTTAAGGGGATTTGGAAACACCATATATTTT. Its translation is CASSLRGFGNTIYF.